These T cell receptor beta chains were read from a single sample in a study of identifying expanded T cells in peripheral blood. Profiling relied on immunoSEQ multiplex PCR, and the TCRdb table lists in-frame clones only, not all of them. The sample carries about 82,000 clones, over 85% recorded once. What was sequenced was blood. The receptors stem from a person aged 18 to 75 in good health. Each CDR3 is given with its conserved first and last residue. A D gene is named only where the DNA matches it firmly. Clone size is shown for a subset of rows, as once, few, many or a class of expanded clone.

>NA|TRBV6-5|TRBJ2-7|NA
TGTGCCAGCAGGCTACAGGGCTACGAGCAGTACTTC
CASRLQGYEQYF
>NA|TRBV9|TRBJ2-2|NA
TGTGCCAGCAGCGTAGCTGTGAGTCCGACCGGGGAGCTGTTTTTT
CASSVAVSPTGELFF
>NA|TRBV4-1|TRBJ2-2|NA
TGCGCCAGCAGCCAAGCCCCGGCGGGCCGGAACACCGGGGAGCTGTTTTTT
CASSQAPAGRNTGELFF
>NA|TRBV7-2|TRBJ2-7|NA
TGTGCCAGCAGCTTCACGTGGGAACACTACGAGCAGTACTTC
CASSFTWEHYEQYF
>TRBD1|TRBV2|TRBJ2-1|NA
TGTGCCAGCAGTTCAGACAGGGGTTCCTACAATGAGCAGTTCTTC
CASSSDRGSYNEQFF
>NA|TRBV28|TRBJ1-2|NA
TGTGCCAGCAGTTTTCTGGGATTCGGCTACACCTTC
CASSFLGFGYTF
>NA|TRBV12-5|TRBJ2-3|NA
TGTGCTAGTGGTTTGGTACTAGGTAATTCCCCAGATACGCAGTATTTT
CASGLVLGNSPDTQYF
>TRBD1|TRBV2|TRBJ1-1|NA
TGTGCCAGCAGTGAAGCGAGGTCGGGCAGGGGGACCACTGAAGCTTTCTTT
CASSEARSGRGTTEAFF
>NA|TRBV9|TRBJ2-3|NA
TGTGCCAGCAGCGTAGGAGGGCGCGGGGCAGATACGCAGTATTTT
CASSVGGRGADTQYF
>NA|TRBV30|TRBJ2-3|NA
TGTGCCTGGAGACCTTACACAGATACGCAGTATTTT
CAWRPYTDTQYF
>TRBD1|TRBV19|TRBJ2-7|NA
TGTGCCAGTAGCAGGGACAGGGGGCGCGTCGAGCAGTACTTC
CASSRDRGRVEQYF
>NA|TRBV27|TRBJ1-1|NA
TGTGCCAGCAGTTTTGGCCCGGGAGGGAGCCCTGAAGCTTTCTTT
CASSFGPGGSPEAFF
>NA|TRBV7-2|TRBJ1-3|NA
TGTGCCAGCAGCTTAGTCCGCTCTGGAAACACCATATATTTT
CASSLVRSGNTIYF
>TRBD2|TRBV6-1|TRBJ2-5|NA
TGTGCCAGCAGTTCGACTGGGGAGGGGACCCAGTACTTC
CASSSTGEGTQYF
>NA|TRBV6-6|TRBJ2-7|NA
TGTGCCAGCAGTTACAGGCGCTCCTACGAGCAGTACTTC
CASSYRRSYEQYF
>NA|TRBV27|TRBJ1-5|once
TGTGCCAGCAGTTTAAGAGTAGGGGACCTTAGCAATCAGCCCCAGCATTTT
CASSLRVGDLSNQPQHF
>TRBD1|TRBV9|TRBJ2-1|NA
TGTGCCAGCAGCGTGCCCGGGACAGGGCCCAATGAGCAGTTCTTC
CASSVPGTGPNEQFF
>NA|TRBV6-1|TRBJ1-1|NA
TGTGCCAGCAGATCAGGTCAGCACAACACTGAAGCTTTCTTT
CASRSGQHNTEAFF
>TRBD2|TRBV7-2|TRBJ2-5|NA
TGTGCCAGCAGCCCCTCCCTAGCGGGAGTCCAAGAGACCCAGTACTTC
CASSPSLAGVQETQYF
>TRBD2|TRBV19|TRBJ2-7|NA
TGTGCCAGTAGTAAGATGACTAGCGGTAACTACGAGCAGTACTTC
CASSKMTSGNYEQYF
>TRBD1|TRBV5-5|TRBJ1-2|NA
TGTGCCAGCAGCTTGAAGGGACAGACTAACTATGGCTACACCTTC
CASSLKGQTNYGYTF
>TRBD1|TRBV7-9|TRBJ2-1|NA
TGTGCCAGCAGCTTACATCAGGGGGCATACAATGAGCAGTTCTTC
CASSLHQGAYNEQFF
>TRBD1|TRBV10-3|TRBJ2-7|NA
TGTGCCATCAGTGAGTCAGGACAGGGGGTATACGAGCAGTACTTC
CAISESGQGVYEQYF
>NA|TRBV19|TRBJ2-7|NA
TGTGCCAGTAGTATGCGGCAGGGGCTTAGCTACGAGCAGTACTTC
CASSMRQGLSYEQYF